This entry concerns a single T cell receptor (beta chain). These data are taken from a study of blood T cell repertoires in COVID-19. Some clones are missing from TCRdb's copy, which holds only in-frame ones; the method was immunoSEQ multiplex PCR. The sample shows approximately 100,000 clones, roughly 90% of them seen only once. The CDR3 covers 14 residues. Germline V CDR1 and CDR2: MDHEN, SYDVKM. Trimming removed 6 bases at V and 2 bases at J, with 13 bases between. Sequencing was performed on peripheral blood. The sequence came from a human donor with COVID-19, enrolled during active disease. The donor label of this sample is uncertain. This chain links TRBV28 with TRBJ1-1; D is uncertain. CDR3 sequence (DNA): TGTGCCAGCAGCCCGGGAGTTCTCAACACTGAAGCTTTCTTT. Protein sequence: CASSPGVLNTEAFF. The full variable domain, rest sourced from reference TRBV28 and TRBJ1-1, is DVKVTQSSRYLVKRTGEKVFLECVQDMDHENMFWYRQDPGLGLRLIYFSYDVKMKEKGDIPEGYSVSREKKERFSLILESASTNQTSMYLCASSPGVLNTEAFFGQGTRLTVV.